This TCR beta chain was captured in a study of T cell responses to AZD1222 COVID-19 vaccine. Here immunoSEQ multiplex PCR was the method, and the copy in TCRdb shows in-frame clones only, minus some. The sample has 90,000 to 120,000 clones; about 93% are singletons. CDR1 and CDR2 from the germline V gene are MNHNS and SASEGT. The V and J ends lost 1 base and 3 bases respectively, with 10 bases between them. The CDR3 length is 14 residues. The material sequenced was peripheral blood, taken 28 days after the second AZD1222 dose. The clonotype originates from an adult who received the AZD1222 COVID-19 vaccine. This chain uses TRBV6-1 with TRBJ2-7; tentative D call: TRBD2 (5 bases). CDR3 in amino acids: CASSEGGGFYEQYF. The CDR3 nucleotides read TGTGCCAGCAGTGAAGGAGGCGGGTTCTACGAGCAGTACTTC.